Following are 26 T cell receptor beta chains from one sample sequenced in a study of graft-versus-host responses after intestinal transplantation. TCRdb keeps only in-frame clones here, not all; method: immunoSEQ multiplex PCR. The repertoire consists of some 15,000 clones, with about 80% occurring once and the leading ten covering 18%. Intraepithelial plus lamina propria lymphocytes were released by processing graft tissue. The source was ileum tissue, collected 104 days after intestinal transplant. These receptors were collected from a human patient who received an intestinal transplant, so some T cells may come from the graft donor.

The genes are TRBV5-1 and TRBJ2-7, with 10 bases identical to TRBD2. The CDR3 spans 14 residues. Germline V lookup: CDR1 SGHRS, CDR2 YFSETQ. The V and J ends lost 0 bases and 4 bases, in that order; junction bases with no gene match: 1. The CDR3 here is CASSLASGSYEQYF. In DNA form, the CDR3 reads TGCGCCAGCAGCTTGGCTAGCGGGAGTTACGAGCAGTACTTC. The full variable domain, its missing parts supplied by reference TRBV5-1 and TRBJ2-7, is KAGVTQTPRYLIKTRGQQVTLSCSPISGHRSVSWYQQTPGQGLQFLFEYFSETQRNKGNFPGRFSGRQFSNSRSEMNVSTLELGDSALYLCASSLASGSYEQYFGPGTRLTVT.

The V call is TRBV6-5, the J call TRBJ1-2; 9 positions agree with TRBD1. The CDR3 is 14 amino acids. V lost 5 bases and J lost 5; bases outside the gene matches: 6. Germline CDR1 reads MNHEY; CDR2 reads SVGAGI. This CDR3 reads CASSEGTGNYGYTF. CDR3 DNA: TGTGCCAGCAGTGAAGGGACAGGGAATTATGGCTACACCTTC.

V usage is TRBV28 and J usage is TRBJ1-5, with D maybe TRBD1 (5 bases). Germline V CDR1 and CDR2: MDHEN, SYDVKM. This CDR3 contains 14 residues. Trimming stripped 3 bases from V and 7 bases from J, with 13 bases between. For the CDR3, the DNA is TGTGCCAGCAGTTTGCGGGGGGAGCGGCAGCCCCAGCATTTT. It is translated as CASSLRGERQPQHF.

The gene calls are TRBV28 and TRBJ1-2; D is unclear. The germline V and J ends were trimmed by 3 bases and 2 bases, with 7 bases remaining between them. The CDR3 has 13 amino acids. Germline V gene data show CDR1 as MDHEN and CDR2 as SYDVKM. The DNA of the CDR3 is TGTGCCAGCAGTTTGGTGCCGAACTATGGCTACACCTTC. The encoded protein is CASSLVPNYGYTF.

V is TRBV30 and J is TRBJ1-4, with 10 bases aligning to TRBD1. The V segment lost 2 bases and the J segment 8 bases; nucleotides outside the gene matches: 5. CDR3 size: 14 residues. CDR1 is GTSNPN, CDR2 SVGIG, per germline (reference sequence). CDR3 sequence (DNA): TGTGCCTGGAGTATCGGGACAGGGGACGAAAAACTGTTTTTT. Translating it yields CAWSIGTGDEKLFF.

This clone was counted a single time. The chain is built from TRBV11-3 and TRBJ1-3, with D unresolved. The CDR3 extends over 17 amino acids. V lost 5 bases and J 3 bases, leaving 20 bases between the germline ends. CDR1 is SGHNT, CDR2 YENEEA, per germline. The CDR3 spells CASSLQRARPFGNTIYF. The CDR3 DNA is TGTGCCAGCAGCCTTCAAAGGGCCCGACCCTTTGGAAACACCATATATTTT.

This chain joins TRBV7-9 and TRBJ2-3; 9 positions agree with TRBD1. From germline, CDR1 is SEHNR and CDR2 FQNEAQ (reference sequence). The V gene end was trimmed by 5 bases and the J gene end by 2 bases; junction bases not matched to a gene: 11. The CDR3 sequence is 17 residues long. The CDR3 nucleotides are TGTGCCAGCAGCGGGCCGGGCCGGACAGGGGACACAGATACGCAGTATTTT. Protein sequence: CASSGPGRTGDTDTQYF.

This chain uses TRBV18 with TRBJ2-7; 7 nucleotides line up with TRBD2. Trimming cost V 3 bases and J 1 base; bases outside gene matches: 6. This CDR3 spans 15 amino acids. Germline loops: CDR1 KGHSH, CDR2 LQKENI. The CDR3 spells CASSPALAASYEQYF. In nucleotides, the CDR3 is TGTGCCAGCTCACCTGCTCTAGCGGCGTCCTACGAGCAGTACTTC.

J is TRBJ2-1 and V is TRBV7-6; 8 nucleotides align to TRBD2. There are 20 residues in the CDR3. V lost 2 bases, J lost 3 bases, and 18 bases stayed unmatched. Germline values: CDR1 SGHVS, CDR2 FNYEAQ. This chain's CDR3 is CASSLRLGKVAGRNYNEQFF. The CDR3 DNA is TGTGCCAGCAGCTTAAGACTCGGGAAGGTAGCGGGGCGGAACTACAATGAGCAGTTCTTC.

This chain joins TRBV10-3 and TRBJ2-7; TRBD2 agrees at 12 bases. The CDR3 totals 14 residues. V shed 2 bases, J shed 5 bases, and the junction held 1 base outside the gene matches. CDR1 is ENHRY and CDR2 is SYGVKD in the germline V gene. CDR3 amino acids: CAISETSGRHEQYF. The CDR3 DNA reads TGTGCCATCAGTGAGACTAGCGGGAGGCACGAGCAGTACTTC.

This sequence joins TRBV6-4 and TRBJ1-3; D unclear. V was cut by 2 bases and J by 0 bases, with 11 bases left in between. The CDR3 length is 16 residues. CDR1 is MRHNA and CDR2 is SNTAGT in the germline V gene. The DNA for the CDR3 is TGTGCCAGCAGTGACAACCAAGGGAACTCTGGAAACACCATATATTTT. As protein: CASSDNQGNSGNTIYF.

The rearrangement links TRBV6-1 to TRBJ2-3, with 9 bases identical to TRBD1. Germline CDR1 reads MNHNS; CDR2 reads SASEGT. The CDR3 length is 15 residues. The V segment lost 0 bases and the J segment 4 bases; nucleotides outside the gene matches: 2. The CDR3 DNA reads as TGTGCCAGCAGTGAAGCGGACAGGGGACCAGATACGCAGTATTTT. Its translation is CASSEADRGPDTQYF.

The chain carries TRBV5-1 and TRBJ2-3; 8 bases map to TRBD2. This CDR3 has 14 amino acids. V lost 5 bases, J lost 2 bases, and 4 bases stayed unmatched. The germline V gene encodes CDR1 SGHRS and CDR2 YFSETQ. In DNA, the CDR3 is TGCGCCAGCAGGCGGGGGGCCCCCACAGATACGCAGTATTTT. Amino acid sequence: CASRRGAPTDTQYF.

The chain is built from TRBV10-1 and TRBJ2-1; unclear D gene. The CDR3 runs to 10 residues. Trimming cost V 10 bases and J 5 bases, with 6 bases left between them. Germline V gene sequence: CDR1 WNHNN, CDR2 SYGVQD (reference sequence). The CDR3 nucleotides are TGCGCCAACCTAAACAATGAGCAGTTCTTC. It translates to CANLNNEQFF.

For the CDR3, the DNA is TGTGCCAGCAGTCAAGATAGTGGGCTGCTCGTTGGGATGGAGCAGTTCTTC. Its translation is CASSQDSGLLVGMEQFF. This chain connects TRBV28 to TRBJ2-1; no firm D call. The CDR3 sequence is 17 residues long. Trimming took off 5 bases at V and 10 bases at J, with 27 bases between the two ends. Per germline, CDR1 MDHEN and CDR2 SYDVKM.

V usage is TRBV9 and J usage is TRBJ2-7; D not certain. Germline lookup yields CDR1 SGDLS and CDR2 YYNGEE. This CDR3 region has 14 residues. Deletions cut 4 bases from V and 2 bases from J, with 13 bases between. This CDR3 reads CASSTSGRPYEQYF. In DNA form, the CDR3 reads TGTGCCAGCAGCACTTCCGGCCGGCCCTACGAGCAGTACTTC. The whole variable domain, filled in from reference TRBV9 and TRBJ2-7, reads DSGVTQTPKHLITATGQRVTLRCSPRSGDLSVYWYQQSLDQGLQFLIQYYNGEERAKGNILERFSAQQFPDLHSELNLSSLELGDSALYFCASSTSGRPYEQYFGPGTRLTVT.

The chain recombines TRBV28 with TRBJ1-1; tentative D call: TRBD1 (6 bases). The V end was cut by 0 bases, the J end by 1 base, with 12 bases between. The CDR3 runs to 16 residues. Germline V gene sequence: CDR1 MDHEN, CDR2 SYDVKM. CDR3 region: CASSLWSRDTNTEAFF. CDR3 in DNA: TGTGCCAGCAGTTTATGGTCCCGGGACACGAACACTGAAGCTTTCTTT.

This clone occurred once. The V and J genes are TRBV9 and TRBJ2-1; the match to TRBD2 covers 7 bases. Germline assignment: CDR1 SGDLS and CDR2 YYNGEE. The CDR3 is 15 amino acids. The V and J ends lost 0 bases and 2 bases, in that order; junction bases with no gene match: 2. CDR3 DNA: TGTGCCAGCAGCGTAGTAGCGGGCCCCTACAATGAGCAGTTCTTC. Translated: CASSVVAGPYNEQFF.

A few counts support this clone. CDR3 sequence: CASSSGRDYSYEQYF. CDR3 DNA sequence: TGTGCCAGCAGCTCCGGACGGGACTACTCCTACGAGCAGTACTTC. The chain joins TRBV11-3 to TRBJ2-7; 7 bases agree with TRBD2. Germline V gene data show CDR1 as SGHNT and CDR2 as YENEEA. This CDR3 is built from 15 residues. Trimming cost V 4 bases and J 0 bases; bases outside gene matches: 6.

This CDR3 is CASSQTRGYEQYF. For the CDR3, the DNA is TGCGCCAGCAGCCAGACCAGGGGTTACGAGCAGTACTTC. The rearrangement uses TRBV4-1 and TRBJ2-7; the D gene is possibly TRBD1 (6 bases). The CDR3 runs to 13 residues. V was shortened by 3 bases and J by 4 bases, with 10 bases between the two germline ends. Germline V lookup: CDR1 MGHRA, CDR2 YSYEKL.

This clone is judged medium-sized (0.01 to 0.1%). This chain joins TRBV5-4 and TRBJ1-1; no firm D call. V was cut by 0 bases and J by 0 bases, with 6 bases left in between. The CDR3 totals 14 residues. Germline V lookup: CDR1 SGHNT, CDR2 YYREEE (reference sequence). CDR3: CASSLVGLNTEAFF. The DNA of the CDR3 is TGTGCCAGCAGCTTGGTCGGCCTGAACACTGAAGCTTTCTTT.

The CDR3 reads CSVIRDTLYEQYF. The DNA of the CDR3 is TGCAGCGTTATCCGGGACACCTTATACGAGCAGTACTTC. The J gene is TRBJ2-7, the V gene TRBV29-1; D possibly corresponds to TRBD1 (6 bases). The V gene lost 5 bases and the J gene lost 4 bases, with 15 bases spanning the gap. The germline gives CDR1 SQVTM, CDR2 ANQGSEA. CDR3 length: 13 residues.

The rearrangement links TRBV25-1 to TRBJ2-7; 10 bases map to TRBD1. CDR3 length: 16 amino acids. CDR1 and CDR2 (germline): MGHDK, SYGVNS. V shed 0 bases, J shed 2 bases, and the junction held 4 bases outside the gene matches. Written as DNA, the CDR3 is TGTGCCAGCAGTGAATACCGGGACAGGGGCACCTACGAGCAGTACTTC. It is translated as CASSEYRDRGTYEQYF.

The chain joins TRBV19 to TRBJ2-6, with 9 bases fitting TRBD2. Germline CDR1 LNHDA, CDR2 SQIVND (reference sequence). The CDR3 sequence is 18 residues long. With V trimmed by 3 bases and J by 0 bases, 6 bases remained unmatched. CDR3 residues: CASSMRREGLSGANVLTF. The CDR3 DNA reads as TGTGCCAGTAGTATGAGGCGGGAGGGCCTCTCTGGGGCCAACGTCCTGACTTTC.

Concerning this clone: Other DNA variants within this sample encode the same CDR3. The V and J genes are TRBV6-1 and TRBJ2-1, with 10 bases fitting TRBD2. With 6 bases clipped from V and 8 bases from J, the junction kept 10 bases outside the gene matches. This CDR3 spans 15 amino acids. Germline V CDR1 and CDR2: MNHNS, SASEGT. CDR3 sequence: CASRLAGGTRHEQFF. The CDR3 bases are TGTGCCAGCAGATTAGCGGGAGGAACACGCCATGAGCAGTTCTTC.

The sample holds one count of this clone. This rearrangement joins TRBV4-1 to TRBJ2-2; 7 bases fit TRBD2. V lost 2 bases to trimming and J lost 3 bases; unmatched junction nucleotides: 6. CDR1 and CDR2 from the germline V gene are MGHRA and YSYEKL. CDR3 length: 16 residues. The CDR3 loop is CASSQWGGPYTGELFF. The CDR3 nucleotides are TGCGCCAGCAGCCAATGGGGAGGGCCTTACACCGGGGAGCTGTTTTTT.